The rows below give T cell receptor beta chains drawn from one sample of a study of T-cell memory formation after mild COVID-19. Each CDR3 protein gets one entry after TCRdb re-called the 5' RACE reads with MiXCR. This table has some 290,000 distinct CDR3 sequences, 16% appearing once. The sample comprised PBMCs or a T cell subset sorted from them (not recorded which). These receptors all come from a man in his late teens or twenties who had mild COVID-19 (a few samples of this study predate the infection). Cell type and time point are not known. Both conserved end residues are part of each CDR3. A D gene is named only where the DNA matches it firmly. Clone sizes are given selectively: once, few, many, or a class where the clone is expanded.

CDR3aa	CDR3nt	j_gene	d_gene	v_gene	abundance
CASRQSYRILHF	TGTGCCAGCAGACAGAGCTATCGGATTCTGCATTTT	TRBJ1-5	.	TRBV6-2/TRBV6-3	.
CASGGGTSINEQFF	TGTGCCAGCGGCGGTGGGACTAGTATTAATGAGCAGTTCTTC	TRBJ2-1	TRBD2	TRBV7-3	.
CASRITSGYTDTQYF	TGTGCCAGCAGAATAACTAGCGGATACACAGATACGCAGTATTTT	TRBJ2-3	TRBD2	TRBV27	many
CASSSDISASYEQYF	TGTGCCAGCAGCTCCGACATTTCGGCCTCCTACGAGCAGTACTTC	TRBJ2-7	.	TRBV7-9	.
CASSLGGSWNTEAFF	TGCGCCAGCAGCTTGGGAGGATCCTGGAACACTGAAGCTTTCTTT	TRBJ1-1	.	TRBV5-1	few
CATSRGSGIQETQYF	TGTGCCACCAGCAGAGGGTCGGGGATCCAAGAGACCCAGTACTTC	TRBJ2-5	.	TRBV15	many
CASCSGTGVLRQFF	TGTGCCAGCTGCTCCGGGACAGGCGTTTTGAGGCAGTTCTTC	TRBJ2-1	TRBD1	TRBV12-3/TRBV12-4	.
CASSPSPRGAKNIQYF	TGTGCCAGCAGCCCGAGTCCCAGGGGTGCCAAAAACATTCAGTACTTC	TRBJ2-4	.	TRBV11-2	.
CASSYRGSSYGYTF	TGTGCCAGCAGTTACCGGGGCTCCAGCTATGGCTACACCTTC	TRBJ1-2	.	TRBV6-5	.
CASSLAPDPQTQYF	TGCGCCAGCAGCTTGGCCCCAGACCCCCAGACCCAGTACTTC	TRBJ2-5	.	TRBV5-1	.
CATPDLPQETQYF	TGCGCCACCCCAGACTTGCCACAAGAGACCCAGTACTTC	TRBJ2-5	.	TRBV4-3	few
CASSLRTSGSQETQYF	TGTGCCAGCAGCTTACGGACTAGCGGGTCCCAAGAGACCCAGTACTTC	TRBJ2-5	TRBD2	TRBV7-8	.
CSAKQENTEAFF	TGCAGTGCCAAACAGGAGAACACTGAAGCTTTCTTT	TRBJ1-1	.	TRBV20-1	few
CASSQASEQFF	TGCGCCAGCAGCCAAGCCAGTGAGCAGTTCTTC	TRBJ2-1	.	TRBV4-1	.
CASSLVGHMETQYF	TGTGCCAGCAGCTTAGTGGGACACATGGAGACCCAGTACTTC	TRBJ2-5	.	TRBV7-2	.
CASSYVRGAGTDTQYF	TGTGCCAGCAGCTATGTGCGGGGCGCCGGGACAGATACGCAGTATTTT	TRBJ2-3	.	TRBV7-3	.
CASSLSDGNSPLHF	TGCGCCAGCAGCTTGTCGGACGGGAATTCACCCCTCCACTTT	TRBJ1-6	.	TRBV5-1	few
CASRPEETQYF	TGTGCCAGCAGGCCTGAAGAGACCCAGTACTTC	TRBJ2-5	.	TRBV2	few
CASSQAAGGFYEQYF	TGCGCCAGCAGCCAAGCGGCGGGGGGTTTCTACGAGCAGTACTTC	TRBJ2-7	TRBD2	TRBV4-1	few
CASSVRAPNSPLHF	TGTGCCAGCAGTGTCAGAGCGCCGAATTCACCCCTCCACTTT	TRBJ1-6	.	TRBV2	.
CASSQGGSGDTQYF	TGTGCCAGCAGCCAAGGGGGCTCTGGAGATACGCAGTATTTT	TRBJ2-3	.	TRBV4-2	few
CASSPVRTGGTYEQYF	TGTGCCAGCAGTCCGGTTCGGACAGGGGGTACCTACGAGCAGTACTTC	TRBJ2-7	TRBD1	TRBV6-6	.
CASSVRDRGRGDTQYF	TGTGCCAGCAGTGTACGGGACAGGGGGCGTGGGGATACGCAGTATTTT	TRBJ2-3	TRBD1	TRBV27	once
CASSSGTGGFEQYF	TGTGCCAGCAGTTCCGGGACAGGGGGCTTCGAGCAGTACTTC	TRBJ2-7	TRBD1	TRBV12-3/TRBV12-4	.
CASSLLARQETQYF	TGCGCCAGCAGCTTATTGGCCAGACAAGAGACCCAGTACTTC	TRBJ2-5	.	TRBV5-1	few
CASSFGRGYEQYF	TGTGCCAGCAGTTTCGGCAGAGGATACGAGCAGTACTTC	TRBJ2-7	.	TRBV27	.
CASSFSGQGVRASTDTQYF	TGTGCCAGCAGCTTTTCAGGACAGGGGGTCCGGGCTAGCACAGATACGCAGTATTTT	TRBJ2-3	TRBD1	TRBV7-9	few
CASSLEDRGLGQPQHF	TGTGCCAGCAGCTTAGAAGACAGGGGGTTGGGTCAGCCCCAGCATTTT	TRBJ1-5	TRBD1	TRBV7-9	.
CASSLTRGGTTDTQYF	TGCGCCAGCAGCTTGACTAGAGGGGGGACCACAGATACGCAGTATTTT	TRBJ2-3	.	TRBV5-1	.
CASSLFSGNTEAFF	TGTGCCAGCAGCTTATTTAGTGGGAACACTGAAGCTTTCTTT	TRBJ1-1	.	TRBV7-8	few
CASSPSAGSYGYTF	TGTGCCAGCAGCCCCTCGGCAGGATCCTATGGCTACACCTTC	TRBJ1-2	.	TRBV7-8	.
CASSSNMGGRKTGELFF	TGTGCCAGCAGCTCCAACATGGGGGGCAGGAAGACCGGGGAGCTGTTTTTT	TRBJ2-2	.	TRBV9	.
CSARDGGRTNTEAFF	TGCAGTGCTAGAGATGGGGGCAGAACGAACACTGAAGCTTTCTTT	TRBJ1-1	.	TRBV20-1	few
CASSYLGTENQPQHF	TGTGCCAGCAGTTACCTCGGGACGGAAAATCAGCCCCAGCATTTT	TRBJ1-5	.	TRBV6-2/TRBV6-3	few
CASRQTQGPDEQFF	TGTGCCAGCAGGCAGACCCAGGGGCCGGATGAGCAGTTCTTC	TRBJ2-1	.	TRBV7-9	.
CASSLGQGPRGAFF	TGCGCCAGCAGCTTGGGGCAGGGGCCAAGGGGGGCTTTCTTT	TRBJ1-1	.	TRBV5-1	.
CASSLLRSGGGNEQFF	TGTGCCAGCAGCTTATTAAGGAGCGGGGGCGGGAATGAGCAGTTCTTC	TRBJ2-1	TRBD2	TRBV11-2	.
CATSDRTGGVDTQYF	TGTGCCACCAGTGACCGGACAGGGGGAGTAGATACGCAGTATTTT	TRBJ2-3	TRBD1	TRBV24-1	.
CASSSGLAVHEQYF	TGTGCCAGCAGCTCAGGACTAGCGGTCCACGAGCAGTACTTC	TRBJ2-7	TRBD2	TRBV7-8	many
CASSFWGQDTQYF	TGTGCCAGCAGCTTCTGGGGGCAGGATACGCAGTATTTT	TRBJ2-3	.	TRBV7-7	many
CASSLAGPVDTIYF	TGTGCCAGCAGCTTGGCAGGGCCGGTGGACACCATATATTTT	TRBJ1-3	.	TRBV7-2	.
CASSYISTNEKLFF	TGTGCCAGCAGCTACATCTCAACTAATGAAAAACTGTTTTTT	TRBJ1-4	.	TRBV6-5	few
CASSLTGLSNQPQHF	TGTGCCAGCAGCTTGACTGGGCTTAGCAATCAGCCCCAGCATTTT	TRBJ1-5	.	TRBV5-5	few
CASSPGTSGIYEQYF	TGTGCCAGCTCCCCCGGGACTAGCGGAATTTACGAGCAGTACTTC	TRBJ2-7	TRBD2	TRBV18	.
CASTWVRNQPQHF	TGTGCCAGCACCTGGGTCAGGAATCAGCCCCAGCATTTT	TRBJ1-5	.	TRBV28	.
CASSPEGTSSYNEQFF	TGTGCCAGCAGCCCTGAAGGTACCAGCTCCTACAATGAGCAGTTCTTC	TRBJ2-1	.	TRBV5-4	many
CSVEPDRRGGYTF	TGCAGCGTTGAACCGGACCGGAGGGGAGGCTACACCTTC	TRBJ1-2	.	TRBV29-1	few
CASVPLRVGYNEQFF	TGTGCCAGCGTCCCGCTGAGGGTGGGGTACAATGAGCAGTTCTTC	TRBJ2-1	.	TRBV7-9	.